One sample yielded the 6 T cell receptor beta chains listed below, sequenced in a study of T cells after yellow fever vaccination. TCRdb analysed the 5' RACE reads with MiXCR anew, one entry per CDR3 protein. This sample has fewer than 450,000 distinct CDR3 sequences, with roughly 4.3% found just once. Sequences were derived from PBMCs, sampled 5 days after the yellow fever booster vaccination. The receptors derive from a man aged 18 to 30 who received the YFV17D yellow fever vaccine.

At least ten counts were recorded for this clonotype. The chain recombines TRBV9 with TRBJ2-1; 9 nucleotides line up with TRBD1. This CDR3 has 14 residues. Germline CDR1 SGDLS, CDR2 YYNGEE. Trimming cost V 3 bases and J 7 bases; bases outside gene matches: 5. For the CDR3, the DNA is TGTGCCAGCAGCGCGGGACAGGGAAATAATGAGCAGTTCTTC. It codes for CASSAGQGNNEQFF.

The V call is TRBV3-2, the J call TRBJ2-7. TRBV3-2 is noted as a pseudogene. There are 14 residues in the CDR3. DNA of the CDR3: TGTGCCAGCAGCCAAGCCGGGATCCCCTACGAGCAGTACGTC. Protein sequence: CASSQAGIPYEQYV.

This clonotype was detected ten times or more. This chain links TRBV7-2 with TRBJ1-2; D is ambiguous. The CDR3 has 17 amino acids. Germline V gives CDR1 SGHTA, CDR2 FQGNSA. The V and J ends lost 5 bases and 3 bases respectively, with 22 bases between them. CDR3 residues: CASSLQFNPSPYYGYTF. CDR3 in DNA: TGTGCCAGCAGCCTTCAATTTAACCCTAGTCCCTACTATGGCTACACCTTC.

V usage is TRBV24-1 and J usage is TRBJ2-2, with 7 bases lining up with TRBD1. Germline assignment: CDR1 KGHDR and CDR2 SFDVKD. The CDR3 runs 17 residues. V shed 3 bases, J shed 0 bases, and the junction held 6 bases outside the gene matches. The CDR3 nucleotides read TGTGCCACCAGTGATACGGTGGACAGGACGAACACCGGGGAGCTGTTTTTT. Its translation is CATSDTVDRTNTGELFF.

The table lists this clonotype with a few counts. V usage is TRBV28 and J usage is TRBJ2-7; D unresolved. Germline V gene lookup returns CDR1 MDHEN and CDR2 SYDVKM. The CDR3 consists of 16 residues. Trimming stripped 5 bases from V and 3 bases from J, with 20 bases between. Here the CDR3 DNA reads TGTGCCAGCAGTCCACCGGCGGCGAGTGCGGACTACGAGCAGTACTTC. Amino acids: CASSPPAASADYEQYF.

This clonotype was recorded a few times. The chain has TRBV20-1 and TRBJ2-1; tentative D call: TRBD1 (6 bases). The V end lost 3 bases, the J end lost 6 bases, and 15 bases lay between the germline ends. The CDR3 is 14 amino acids. Germline V gene lookup returns CDR1 DFQATT and CDR2 SNEGSKA (reference sequence). CDR3 bases: TGCAGTGCTAGGAACAGGGTAGGGGGCAATGAGCAGTTCTTC. This translates into CSARNRVGGNEQFF.